This TCR beta chain was observed in a study of regulatory T cells in long-lasting Graves disease. Points from the study as a whole: Persistent Graves' disease cases displayed lower TCR diversity than newly diagnosed ones.

CDR3 length: 13 amino acids. Trimming cost V 10 bases and J 5 bases; bases outside gene matches: 8. Per the germline V gene, CDR1 is MNHNS and CDR2 is SASEGT. At least ten counts were recorded for this clonotype. Its antigen remains unidentified. TCR beta libraries were built with iRepertoire HTBI primers and Arm-PCR of CDR3 regions. TCRdb independently ran MiXCR on the multiplex PCR reads; one entry per CDR3 protein. The table includes more than 300,000 distinct CDR3 sequences, 15% detected once. Time point described: newly diagnosed GD, antithyroid drugs for less than 3 months. RNA from PBMCs was the source of the TCR library.

The V and J genes are TRBV6-1 and TRBJ1-1; 9 nucleotides agree with TRBD1. This specimen was peripheral blood mononuclear cells (PBMCs), taken at new diagnosis, from a patient treated with antithyroid drugs. This receptor was identified in a female donor with Graves disease. The CDR3 nucleotides read TGTGCCACAATAAACAGGGGGCTTACTGAAGCTTTCTTT. This translates into CATINRGLTEAFF.